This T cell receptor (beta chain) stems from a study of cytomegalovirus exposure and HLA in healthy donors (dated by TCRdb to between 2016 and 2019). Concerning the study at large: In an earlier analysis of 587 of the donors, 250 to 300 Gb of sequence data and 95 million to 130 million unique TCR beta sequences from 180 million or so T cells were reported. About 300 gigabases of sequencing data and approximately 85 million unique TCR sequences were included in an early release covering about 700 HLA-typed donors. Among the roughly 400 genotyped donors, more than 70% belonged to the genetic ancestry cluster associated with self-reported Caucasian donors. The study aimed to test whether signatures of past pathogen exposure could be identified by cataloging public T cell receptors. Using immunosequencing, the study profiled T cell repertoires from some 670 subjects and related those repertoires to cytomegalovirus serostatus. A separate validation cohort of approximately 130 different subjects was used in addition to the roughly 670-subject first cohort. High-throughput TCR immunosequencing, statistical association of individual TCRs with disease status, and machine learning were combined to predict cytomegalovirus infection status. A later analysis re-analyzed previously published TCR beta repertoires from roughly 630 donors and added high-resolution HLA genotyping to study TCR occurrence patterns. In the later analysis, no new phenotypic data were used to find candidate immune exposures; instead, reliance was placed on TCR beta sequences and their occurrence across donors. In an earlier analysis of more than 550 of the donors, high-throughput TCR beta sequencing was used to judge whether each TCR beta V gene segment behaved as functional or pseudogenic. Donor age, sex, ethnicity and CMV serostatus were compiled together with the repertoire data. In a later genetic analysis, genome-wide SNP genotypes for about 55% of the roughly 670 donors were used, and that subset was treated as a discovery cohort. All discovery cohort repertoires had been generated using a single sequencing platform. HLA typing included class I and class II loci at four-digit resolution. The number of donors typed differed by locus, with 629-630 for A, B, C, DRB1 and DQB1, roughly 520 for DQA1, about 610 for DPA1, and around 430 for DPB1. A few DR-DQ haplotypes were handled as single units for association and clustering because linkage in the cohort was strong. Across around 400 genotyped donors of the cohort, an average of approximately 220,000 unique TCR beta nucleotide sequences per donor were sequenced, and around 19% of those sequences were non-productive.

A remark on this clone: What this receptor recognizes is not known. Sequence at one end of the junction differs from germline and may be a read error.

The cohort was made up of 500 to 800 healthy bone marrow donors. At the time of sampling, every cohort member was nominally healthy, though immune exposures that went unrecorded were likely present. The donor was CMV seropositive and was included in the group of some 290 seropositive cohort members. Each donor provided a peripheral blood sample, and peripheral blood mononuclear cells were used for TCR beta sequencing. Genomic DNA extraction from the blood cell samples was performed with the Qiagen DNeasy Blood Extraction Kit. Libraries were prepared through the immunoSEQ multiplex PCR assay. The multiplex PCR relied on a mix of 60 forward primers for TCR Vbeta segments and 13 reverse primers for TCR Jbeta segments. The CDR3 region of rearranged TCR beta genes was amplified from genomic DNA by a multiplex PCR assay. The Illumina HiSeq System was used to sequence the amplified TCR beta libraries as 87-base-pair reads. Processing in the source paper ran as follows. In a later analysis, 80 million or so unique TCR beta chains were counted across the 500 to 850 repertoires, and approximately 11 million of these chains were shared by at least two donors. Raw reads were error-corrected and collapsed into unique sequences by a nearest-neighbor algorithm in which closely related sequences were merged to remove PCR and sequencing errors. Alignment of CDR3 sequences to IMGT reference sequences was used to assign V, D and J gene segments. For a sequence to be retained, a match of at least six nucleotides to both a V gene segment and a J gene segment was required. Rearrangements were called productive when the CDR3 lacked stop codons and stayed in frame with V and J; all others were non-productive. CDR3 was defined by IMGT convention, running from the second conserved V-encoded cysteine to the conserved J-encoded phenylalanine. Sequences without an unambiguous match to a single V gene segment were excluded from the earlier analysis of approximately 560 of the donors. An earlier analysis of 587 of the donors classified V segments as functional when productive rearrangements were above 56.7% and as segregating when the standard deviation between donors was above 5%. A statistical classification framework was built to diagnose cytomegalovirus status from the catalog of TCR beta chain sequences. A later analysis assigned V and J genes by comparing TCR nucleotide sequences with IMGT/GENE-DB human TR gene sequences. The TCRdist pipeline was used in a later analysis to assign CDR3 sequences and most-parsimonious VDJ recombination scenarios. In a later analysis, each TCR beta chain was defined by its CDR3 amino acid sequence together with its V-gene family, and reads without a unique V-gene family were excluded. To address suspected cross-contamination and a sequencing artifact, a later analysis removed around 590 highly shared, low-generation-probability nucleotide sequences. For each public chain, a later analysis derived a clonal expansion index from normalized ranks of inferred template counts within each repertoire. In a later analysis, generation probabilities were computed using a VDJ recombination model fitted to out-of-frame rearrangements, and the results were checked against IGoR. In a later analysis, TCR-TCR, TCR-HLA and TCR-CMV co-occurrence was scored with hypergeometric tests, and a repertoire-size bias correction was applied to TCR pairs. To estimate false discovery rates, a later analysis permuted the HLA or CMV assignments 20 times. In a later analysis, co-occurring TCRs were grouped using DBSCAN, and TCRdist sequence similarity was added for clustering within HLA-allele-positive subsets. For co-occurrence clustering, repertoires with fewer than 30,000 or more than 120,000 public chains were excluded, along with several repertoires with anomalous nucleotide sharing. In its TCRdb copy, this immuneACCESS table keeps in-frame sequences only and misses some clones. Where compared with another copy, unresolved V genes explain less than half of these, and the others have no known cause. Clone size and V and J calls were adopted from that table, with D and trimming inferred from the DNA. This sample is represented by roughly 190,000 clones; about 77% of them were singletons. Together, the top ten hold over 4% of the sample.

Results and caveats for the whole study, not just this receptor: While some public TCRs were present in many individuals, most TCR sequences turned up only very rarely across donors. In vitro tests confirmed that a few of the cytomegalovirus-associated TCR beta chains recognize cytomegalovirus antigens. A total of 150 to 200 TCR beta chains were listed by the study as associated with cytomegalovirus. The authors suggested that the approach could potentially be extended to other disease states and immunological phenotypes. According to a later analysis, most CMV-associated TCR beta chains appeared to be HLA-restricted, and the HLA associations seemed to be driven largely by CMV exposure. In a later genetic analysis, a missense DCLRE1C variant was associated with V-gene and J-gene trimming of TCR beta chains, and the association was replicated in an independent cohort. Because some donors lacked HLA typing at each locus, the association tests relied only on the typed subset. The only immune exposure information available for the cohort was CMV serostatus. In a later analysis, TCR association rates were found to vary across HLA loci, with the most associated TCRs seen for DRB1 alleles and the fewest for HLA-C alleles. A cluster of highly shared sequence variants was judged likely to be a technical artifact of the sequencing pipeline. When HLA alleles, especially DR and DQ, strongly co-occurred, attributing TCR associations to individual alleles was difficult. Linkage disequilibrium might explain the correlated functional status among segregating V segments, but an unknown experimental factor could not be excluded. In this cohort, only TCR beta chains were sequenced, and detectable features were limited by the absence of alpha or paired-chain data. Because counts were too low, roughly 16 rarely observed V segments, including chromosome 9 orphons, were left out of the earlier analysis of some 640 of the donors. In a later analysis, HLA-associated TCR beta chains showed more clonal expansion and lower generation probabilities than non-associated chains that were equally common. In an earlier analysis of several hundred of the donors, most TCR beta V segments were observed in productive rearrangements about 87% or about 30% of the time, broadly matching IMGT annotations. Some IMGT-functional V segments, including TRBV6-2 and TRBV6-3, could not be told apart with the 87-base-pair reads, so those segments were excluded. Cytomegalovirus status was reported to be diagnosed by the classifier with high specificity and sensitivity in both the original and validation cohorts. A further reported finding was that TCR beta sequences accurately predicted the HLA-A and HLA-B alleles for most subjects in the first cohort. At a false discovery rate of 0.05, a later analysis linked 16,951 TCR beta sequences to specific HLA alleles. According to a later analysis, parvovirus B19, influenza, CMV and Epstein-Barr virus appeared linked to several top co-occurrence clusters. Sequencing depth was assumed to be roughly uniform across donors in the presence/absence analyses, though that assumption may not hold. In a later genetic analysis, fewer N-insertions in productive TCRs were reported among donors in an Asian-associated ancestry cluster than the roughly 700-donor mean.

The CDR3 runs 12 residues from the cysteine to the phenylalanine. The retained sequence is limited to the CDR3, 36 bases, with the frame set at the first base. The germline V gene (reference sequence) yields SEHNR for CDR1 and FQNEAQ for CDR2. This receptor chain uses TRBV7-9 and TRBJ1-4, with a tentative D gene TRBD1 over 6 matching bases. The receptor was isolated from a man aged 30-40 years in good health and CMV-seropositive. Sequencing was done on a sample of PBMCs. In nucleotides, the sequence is TGTTCCAGCAGGCTACAGGGTGAAAAACTGTTTTTT. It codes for CSSRLQGEKLFF.